This TCR beta chain was observed in a study of human T cells and chemical hapten exposure. This clonotype was observed many times. Indicated time point: patch test 1, 2 weeks after DPC sensitization. Treatment specified: therapeutic diphenylcyclopropenone sensitization with weekly scalp DPC. Using its own MiXCR run on the RACE reads, TCRdb lists one record per CDR3 protein. The sample consists of nearly 350,000 distinct CDR3 sequences, under 9% of them appearing once. The material was whole blood, obtained in connection with sensitization to the hapten diphenylcyclopropenone (DPC). The sequence came from a woman aged 18-29 years with alopecia areata. Some clones in this sample may be carry-over from other donors' samples.

The CDR3 loop is CASSPSPGRNSYEQYF. The DNA of the CDR3 is TGTGCCAGCAGCCCATCACCGGGACGGAATTCCTACGAGCAGTACTTC. This rearrangement joins TRBV28 to TRBJ2-7; D might be TRBD1 or TRBD2, each matching 5 bases. In germline, CDR1 is MDHEN, CDR2 SYDVKM. Trimming cost V 6 bases and J 1 base, with 19 bases left between them. The CDR3 is 16 amino acids.